Listed here are 28 T cell receptor beta chains from one sample, sequenced in a study of brain T cells in children with intractable seizures. Assay: immunoSEQ multiplex PCR; the TCRdb copy retains only in-frame clones and omits some. The sample lists about 80,000 clones, under 95% occurring once. This material consisted of peripheral blood, taken at surgery. The receptors were gathered from a girl aged 2-10 years with Rasmussen encephalitis and intractable seizures.

This chain connects TRBV30 to TRBJ2-7, with a possible D match to TRBD2 (6 bases). Per the germline V gene, CDR1 is GTSNPN and CDR2 is SVGIG (reference sequence). V lost 2 bases and J 2 bases, leaving 10 bases between the germline ends. This CDR3 spans 13 amino acids. The CDR3 nucleotides read TGTGCCTGGAGTCGGGACTTAGCCTACGAGCAGTACTTC. Its translation: CAWSRDLAYEQYF.

The J gene is TRBJ2-3, the V gene TRBV18, with D unresolved. V gave up 2 bases and J gave up 5 bases, with 8 bases separating them. Germline V lookup: CDR1 KGHSH, CDR2 LQKENI. The CDR3 has 13 residues. CDR3 protein: CASSPGLGDTQYF. The CDR3 DNA reads TGTGCCAGCTCACCAGGGCTTGGAGATACGCAGTATTTT. The full variable domain, completed using reference TRBV18 and TRBJ2-3, is NAGVMQNPRHLVRRRGQEARLRCSPMKGHSHVYWYRQLPEEGLKFMVYLQKENIIDESGMPKERFSAEFPKEGPSILRIQQVVRGDSAAYFCASSPGLGDTQYFGPGTRLTVL.

This chain links TRBV7-2 with TRBJ1-2, with D unresolved. The CDR3 is made up of 13 amino acids. The V gene lost 5 bases and the J gene lost 8 bases, with 15 bases spanning the gap. Germline-derived CDR1 and CDR2 are SGHTA and FQGNSA. The CDR3, as DNA: TGTGCCAGCAGCGATTCTTCATTTAGGGGCTACACCTTC. Translated: CASSDSSFRGYTF. Full variable domain (outside the CDR3, taken from reference TRBV7-2 and TRBJ1-2): GAGVSQSPSNKVTEKGKDVELRCDPISGHTALYWYRQSLGQGLEFLIYFQGNSAPDKSGLPSDRFSAERTGGSVSTLTIQRTQQEDSAVYLCASSDSSFRGYTFGSGTRLTVV.

This chain uses TRBV12-5 with TRBJ2-1, with D possibly being TRBD2 (5 bases). With 5 bases removed from V and 1 base from J, the gap between germline ends came to 12 bases. This CDR3 comprises 15 residues. Looked up from germline, CDR1 is LGHNT and CDR2 is FRNRAP. Here the CDR3 DNA reads TGTGCTAGTGGTAAACTAGTAGGGTCCTACAATGAGCAGTTCTTC. Encoded protein: CASGKLVGSYNEQFF.

The V and J genes are TRBV19 and TRBJ1-1, with D unclear. V was trimmed by 8 bases and J by 4 bases, leaving 11 bases between them. Germline CDR1 and CDR2: LNHDA and SQIVND (reference sequence). CDR3 size: 12 residues. CDR3 coding DNA: TGTGCCAGTTTCCGGGGAGCCACTGAAGCTTTCTTT. Protein sequence: CASFRGATEAFF.

The chain employs TRBV11-2 and TRBJ1-1; possibly TRBD1 for D (6 bases). CDR1 is SGHAT, CDR2 FQNNGV, per germline. The CDR3 has 13 amino acids. The germline V and J ends were trimmed by 7 bases and 0 bases, with 9 bases remaining between them. CDR3 sequence reads: CASTDSMNTEAFF. The DNA for the CDR3 is TGTGCCAGCACGGACAGCATGAACACTGAAGCTTTCTTT.

Here the CDR3 DNA reads TGTGCCAGTAGTCCCCGCACAGGGTCGAGCACAGATACGCAGTATTTT. The encoded protein is CASSPRTGSSTDTQYF. This chain connects TRBV19 to TRBJ2-3, with a tentative D call TRBD1 (6 bases). CDR3 length: 16 amino acids. Germline CDR1 LNHDA, CDR2 SQIVND (reference sequence). V was clipped by 5 bases and J by 0 bases, with 15 bases between them. Variable domain in full (rest from reference TRBV19 and TRBJ2-3): DGGITQSPKYLFRKEGQNVTLSCEQNLNHDAMYWYRQDPGQGLRLIYYSQIVNDFQKGDIAEGYSVSREKKESFPLTVTSAQKNPTAFYLCASSPRTGSSTDTQYFGPGTRLTVL.

This clone was seen just once. V usage is TRBV6-2 or TRBV6-3 and J usage is TRBJ2-1; the D is unclear. Trimming took 2 bases from V and 9 from J, leaving 8 bases between them. Per the germline V gene, CDR1 is MNHEY and CDR2 is SVGEGT. The CDR3 is 12 residues long. CDR3 DNA: TGTGCCAGCAGTTACCAGCGCAGTGAGCAGTTCTTC. It is translated as CASSYQRSEQFF.

The chain recombines TRBV7-6 with TRBJ1-5, with D maybe TRBD1 (5 bases). V shed 2 bases and J shed 0 bases, with 20 bases lying between them. The CDR3 covers 19 residues. Germline loops: CDR1 SGHVS, CDR2 FNYEAQ. CDR3: CASSLFQGRDGYSNQPQHF. The CDR3 region has the DNA TGTGCCAGCAGCTTATTTCAGGGACGTGACGGTTATAGCAATCAGCCCCAGCATTTT.

The rearrangement joins TRBV6-5 to TRBJ1-2; no reliable D call. The CDR3 has 14 residues. CDR1 and CDR2 (germline): MNHEY, SVGAGI. Trimming left V 0 bases short and J 8 bases short, with 13 bases between. CDR3 coding DNA: TGTGCCAGCAGTTACTCGCGCTGGGGAAGGGGCTACACCTTC. Residues: CASSYSRWGRGYTF.

The chain has TRBV25-1 and TRBJ2-1; D uncertain. The germline gives CDR1 MGHDK, CDR2 SYGVNS. Trimming cost V 8 bases and J 6 bases, with 23 bases left between them. CDR3 size: 16 residues. The CDR3 reads CASRTSIRSWGNEQFF. CDR3 DNA: TGTGCCAGCCGGACCTCCATCAGGTCTTGGGGCAATGAGCAGTTCTTC. The variable domain in full, completed from reference TRBV25-1 and TRBJ2-1, reads EADIYQTPRYLVIGTGKKITLECSQTMGHDKMYWYQQDPGMELHLIHYSYGVNSTEKGDLSSESTVSRIRTEHFPLTLESARPSHTSQYLCASRTSIRSWGNEQFFGPGTRLTVL.

The chain joins TRBV5-8 to TRBJ2-7; weak D call: TRBD2 (5 bases). The CDR3 contains 12 residues. CDR1 and CDR2 (germline): SGHTS, YDEGEE. V was cut by 0 bases and J by 4 bases, with 5 bases left in between. The CDR3: CASSLGGYEQYF. Written as DNA, the CDR3 is TGTGCCAGCAGCTTGGGCGGGTACGAGCAGTACTTC.

The chain employs TRBV19 and TRBJ2-7; the match to TRBD2 covers 11 bases. The CDR3 contains 16 residues. Germline V gene lookup returns CDR1 LNHDA and CDR2 SQIVND (reference sequence). With V trimmed by 6 bases and J by 2 bases, 9 bases remained unmatched. The chain's CDR3 is CASRTGGTSGTYEQYF. The CDR3, as DNA: TGTGCCAGTAGAACAGGAGGGACTAGCGGTACCTACGAGCAGTACTTC.

The chain is built from TRBV7-2 and TRBJ2-1, with a weak D call TRBD1 (6 bases). CDR3 length: 16 amino acids. CDR1 SGHTA and CDR2 FQGNSA come from the germline V gene. V dropped 5 bases and J dropped 2 bases, with 16 bases sitting between them. Written as DNA, the CDR3 is TGTGCCAGCAGCGGGACGGGGACAAGCACCTACAATGAGCAGTTCTTC. It encodes CASSGTGTSTYNEQFF.

The chain has TRBV4-1 and TRBJ2-2; D ambiguous. Per the germline V gene, CDR1 is MGHRA and CDR2 is YSYEKL. V was trimmed by 4 bases and J by 6 bases, leaving 18 bases between them. This CDR3 has 16 residues. In DNA, the CDR3 is TGCGCCAGCAGCCTCGGTTGGTCACTCGAGGCCGGGGAGCTGTTTTTT. Translating it yields CASSLGWSLEAGELFF.

This clone came up a few times. V and J are TRBV7-9 and TRBJ2-3; 9 positions match TRBD2. With 1 base clipped from V and 4 bases from J, the junction kept 9 bases outside the gene matches. Germline V gives CDR1 SEHNR, CDR2 FQNEAQ (reference sequence). The CDR3 extends over 17 amino acids. CDR3 amino acids: CASSLDVAGGLSDTQYF. The CDR3 DNA reads as TGTGCCAGCAGCTTAGATGTCGCGGGGGGGCTATCAGATACGCAGTATTTT.

This clone showed up just once. For the CDR3, the DNA is TGTGCCAGCAGCTCAGGGACAGGGTCGGACCGGGAGCTGTTTTTT. Translation gives CASSSGTGSDRELFF. The chain employs TRBV7-9 and TRBJ2-2; 9 bases align to TRBD1. V lost 4 bases, J lost 9 bases, and 9 bases stayed unmatched. Germline V lookup: CDR1 SEHNR, CDR2 FQNEAQ (reference sequence). The CDR3 is made up of 15 amino acids.

The V call is TRBV7-8, the J call TRBJ2-7, with 9 bases lining up with TRBD2. Germline V lookup: CDR1 SGHVS, CDR2 FQNEAQ. V lost 4 bases and J lost 6; bases outside the gene matches: 16. The CDR3 spans 17 residues. The CDR3: CASSWYSLAGVPSEQYF. The CDR3 DNA is TGTGCCAGCAGCTGGTACAGCTTAGCGGGAGTACCCAGCGAGCAGTACTTC.

This clone was recorded only once. The rearrangement links TRBV18 to TRBJ1-2; no clear D gene. CDR3 length: 15 amino acids. Germline V gives CDR1 KGHSH, CDR2 LQKENI. The V and J ends lost 1 base and 4 bases respectively, with 13 bases between them. CDR3 sequence: CASSPLPDQSYGYTF. For the CDR3, the DNA is TGTGCCAGCTCACCACTGCCGGACCAAAGCTATGGCTACACCTTC.

The chain links TRBV28 to TRBJ2-7; possibly TRBD1 or TRBD2 for D (5 bases each). Germline V gene data show CDR1 as MDHEN and CDR2 as SYDVKM. V was shortened by 6 bases and J by 6 bases, with 18 bases between the two germline ends. The CDR3 has 14 residues. For the CDR3, the DNA is TGTGCCAGCAGACCCAGGGCCGGGGTTTCCGAGCAGTACTTC. The encoded protein is CASRPRAGVSEQYF.

The chain carries TRBV19 and TRBJ1-2; D ambiguous. CDR1 and CDR2 (germline): LNHDA, SQIVND (reference sequence). The CDR3 length is 16 residues. Between the trimmed V and J ends, which lost 5 bases and 2 bases, there was a span of 18 bases. CDR3 bases: TGTGCCAGTAGTGTTACTATTGGGCCTGTCAACTATGGCTACACCTTC. Its protein product is CASSVTIGPVNYGYTF.

This rearrangement joins TRBV13 to TRBJ2-5; 12 positions match TRBD1. Germline CDR1 PRHDT, CDR2 FYEKMQ (reference sequence). This CDR3 comprises 23 residues. The junction had 32 bases not matched to a gene; V was cut back by 5 bases and J by 7 bases. DNA for the CDR3: TGTGCCAGCAGCCGCACGTACCGAAAACCGGGACAGGGGGCCAGCGGGAGGGTGGGGACCCAGTACTTC. Its translation is CASSRTYRKPGQGASGRVGTQYF.

The CDR3 nucleotides read TGCAGCGCAGGGGGCGCGGGCTACACCTTC. Translating it yields CSAGGAGYTF. This chain links TRBV29-1 with TRBJ1-2, with 8 bases matching TRBD1. V shed 7 bases, J shed 8 bases, and the junction held 3 bases outside the gene matches. The CDR3 length is 10 residues. CDR1 and CDR2 from the germline V gene are SQVTM and ANQGSEA.

J is TRBJ2-1 and V is TRBV6-6; 10 nucleotides agree with TRBD1. The CDR3 contains 14 residues. Germline CDR1 MNHNY, CDR2 SVGAGI (reference sequence). J gave up 8 bases and V 5 bases, and 6 bases lay outside the gene matches. Written as DNA, the CDR3 is TGTGCCAGCAGTCCGGGACAGGGGTCCGATGAGCAGTTCTTC. Translation: CASSPGQGSDEQFF.

V and J are TRBV7-2 and TRBJ2-3, with D perhaps being TRBD1 or TRBD2 (5 bases each). V was clipped by 8 bases and J by 5 bases, with 20 bases between them. Germline CDR1 is SGHTA and CDR2 is FQGNSA. This CDR3 is built from 15 residues. The chain's CDR3 is CASAIDPVRGDTQYF. The CDR3 DNA reads as TGTGCCAGCGCCATTGACCCCGTGAGGGGAGATACGCAGTATTTT.

The V gene is TRBV19, the J gene TRBJ2-3, with 8 bases lining up with TRBD2. There are 17 residues in the CDR3. Germline loops: CDR1 LNHDA, CDR2 SQIVND (reference sequence). Trimming cost V 1 base and J 3 bases; bases outside gene matches: 9. CDR3 in amino acids: CASSIGRAGASTDTQYF. CDR3 in DNA: TGTGCCAGTAGTATAGGACGAGCGGGAGCATCGACAGATACGCAGTATTTT. Full variable domain (missing parts from reference TRBV19 and TRBJ2-3): DGGITQSPKYLFRKEGQNVTLSCEQNLNHDAMYWYRQDPGQGLRLIYYSQIVNDFQKGDIAEGYSVSREKKESFPLTVTSAQKNPTAFYLCASSIGRAGASTDTQYFGPGTRLTVL.

The V and J genes are TRBV2 and TRBJ2-7; TRBD1 agrees at 9 bases. CDR1 is SNHLY and CDR2 is FYNNEI in the germline V gene. CDR3 length equals 15 residues. The ends lost 9 bases at V and 0 bases at J; junction bases unmatched: 9. CDR3 in amino acids: CASGPDRGPSYEQYF. The CDR3 bases are TGTGCCAGTGGACCGGACAGGGGACCCTCCTACGAGCAGTACTTC.

This clone was seen only once. The CDR3 loop is CAISTDTQYF. CDR3 DNA: TGTGCCATAAGCACAGATACGCAGTATTTT. The V call is TRBV10-3, the J call TRBJ2-3; unclear D gene. V lost 9 bases to trimming and J lost 0 bases, with 1 base between them. CDR1 and CDR2 (germline): ENHRY, SYGVKD. This CDR3 has 10 residues.